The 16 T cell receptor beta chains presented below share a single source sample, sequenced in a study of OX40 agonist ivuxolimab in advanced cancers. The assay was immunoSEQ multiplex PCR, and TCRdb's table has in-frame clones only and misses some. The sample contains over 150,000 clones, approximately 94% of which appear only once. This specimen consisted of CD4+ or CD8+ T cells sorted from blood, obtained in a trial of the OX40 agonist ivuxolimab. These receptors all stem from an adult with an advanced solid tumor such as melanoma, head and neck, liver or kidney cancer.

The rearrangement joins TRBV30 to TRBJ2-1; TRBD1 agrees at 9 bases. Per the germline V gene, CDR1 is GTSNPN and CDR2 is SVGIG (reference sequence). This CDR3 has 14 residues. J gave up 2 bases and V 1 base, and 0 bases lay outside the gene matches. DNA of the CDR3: TGTGCCTGGAGTGGGGACAGGGCCTACAATGAGCAGTTCTTC. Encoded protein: CAWSGDRAYNEQFF.

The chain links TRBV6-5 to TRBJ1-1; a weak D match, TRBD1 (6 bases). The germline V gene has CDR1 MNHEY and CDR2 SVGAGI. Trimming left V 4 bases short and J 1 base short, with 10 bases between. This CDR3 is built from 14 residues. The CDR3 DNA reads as TGTGCCAGCAGTTCCTCACAGGGGAACACTGAAGCTTTCTTT. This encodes CASSSSQGNTEAFF.

The CDR3 coding sequence is TGTGCCAGCAGCGTAGCCCCCAACCGAGGTTTGAACACTGAAGCTTTCTTT. It specifies CASSVAPNRGLNTEAFF. This chain links TRBV9 with TRBJ1-1; D is undetermined. Per germline, CDR1 SGDLS and CDR2 YYNGEE. The CDR3 totals 17 residues. V was pared by 0 bases and J by 0 bases, with 15 bases between.

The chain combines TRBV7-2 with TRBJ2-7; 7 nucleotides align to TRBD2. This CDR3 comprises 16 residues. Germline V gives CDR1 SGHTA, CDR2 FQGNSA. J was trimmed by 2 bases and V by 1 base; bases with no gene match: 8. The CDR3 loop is CASSLGGRLAAYEQYF. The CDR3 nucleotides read TGTGCCAGCAGCTTAGGGGGGAGACTAGCTGCCTACGAGCAGTACTTC.

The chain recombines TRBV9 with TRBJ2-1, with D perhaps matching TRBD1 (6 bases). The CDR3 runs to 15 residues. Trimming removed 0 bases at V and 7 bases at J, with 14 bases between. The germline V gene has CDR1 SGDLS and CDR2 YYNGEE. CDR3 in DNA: TGTGCCAGCAGCGTAGACCTGGGGGCTTGGAATGAGCAGTTCTTC. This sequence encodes CASSVDLGAWNEQFF.

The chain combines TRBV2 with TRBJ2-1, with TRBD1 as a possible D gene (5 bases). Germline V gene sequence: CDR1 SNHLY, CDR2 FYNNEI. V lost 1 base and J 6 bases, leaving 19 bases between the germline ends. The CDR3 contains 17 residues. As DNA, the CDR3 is TGTGCCAGCAGTGAAGGGTCAGGGTTTTATAAAGTCAATGAGCAGTTCTTC. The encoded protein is CASSEGSGFYKVNEQFF.

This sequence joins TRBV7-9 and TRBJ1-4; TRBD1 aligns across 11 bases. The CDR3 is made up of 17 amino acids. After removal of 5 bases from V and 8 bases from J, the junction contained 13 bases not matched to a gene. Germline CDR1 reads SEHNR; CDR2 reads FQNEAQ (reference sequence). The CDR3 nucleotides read TGTGCCAGCAGCGATCGGGGGACAGGGGGATTCGGGGAAAAACTGTTTTTT. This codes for CASSDRGTGGFGEKLFF.

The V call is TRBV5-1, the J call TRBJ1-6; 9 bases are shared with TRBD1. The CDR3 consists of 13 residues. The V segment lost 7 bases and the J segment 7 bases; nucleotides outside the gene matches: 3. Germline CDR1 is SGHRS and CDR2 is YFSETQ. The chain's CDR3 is CASGTGRNSPLHF. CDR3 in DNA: TGCGCCAGCGGGACAGGGAGGAATTCACCCCTCCACTTT.

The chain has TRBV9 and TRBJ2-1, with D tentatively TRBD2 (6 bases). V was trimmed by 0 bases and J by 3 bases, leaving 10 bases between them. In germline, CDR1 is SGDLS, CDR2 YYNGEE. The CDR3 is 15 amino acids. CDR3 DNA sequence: TGTGCCAGCAGCGTAGCGGGAGCTGACTACAATGAGCAGTTCTTC. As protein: CASSVAGADYNEQFF.

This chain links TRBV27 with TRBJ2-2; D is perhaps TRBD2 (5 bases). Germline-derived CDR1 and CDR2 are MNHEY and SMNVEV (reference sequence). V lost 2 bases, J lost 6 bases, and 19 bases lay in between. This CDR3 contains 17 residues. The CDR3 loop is CASSLGSTGRAPGELFF. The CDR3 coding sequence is TGTGCCAGCAGTTTAGGGTCTACGGGAAGGGCTCCCGGGGAGCTGTTTTTT.

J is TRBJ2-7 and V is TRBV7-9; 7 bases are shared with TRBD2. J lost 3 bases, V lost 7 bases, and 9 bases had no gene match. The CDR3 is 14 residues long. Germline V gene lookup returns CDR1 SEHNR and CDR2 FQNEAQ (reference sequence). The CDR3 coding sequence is TGTGCCAGCACCATTCGCGGGAGCAACTACGAGCAGTACTTC. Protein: CASTIRGSNYEQYF.

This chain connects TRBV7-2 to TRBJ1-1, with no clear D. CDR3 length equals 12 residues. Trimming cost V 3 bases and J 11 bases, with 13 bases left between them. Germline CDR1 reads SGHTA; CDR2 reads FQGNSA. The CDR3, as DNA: TGTGCCAGCAGCTTCGTGGGCGGCCCGGCTTTCTTT. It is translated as CASSFVGGPAFF.

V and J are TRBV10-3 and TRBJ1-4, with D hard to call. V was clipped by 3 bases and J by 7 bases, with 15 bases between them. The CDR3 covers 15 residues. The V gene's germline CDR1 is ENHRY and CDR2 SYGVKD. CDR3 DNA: TGTGCCATCAGTGAAGAAGGTCTGCCGCCTGAAAAACTGTTTTTT. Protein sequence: CAISEEGLPPEKLFF.

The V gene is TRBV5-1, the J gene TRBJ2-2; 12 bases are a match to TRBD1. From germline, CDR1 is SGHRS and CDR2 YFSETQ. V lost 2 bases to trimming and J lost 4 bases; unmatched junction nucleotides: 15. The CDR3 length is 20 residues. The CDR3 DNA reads TGCGCCAGCAGCTTACCCAGGGACAGGGGGCCAAGATCGATCACCGGGGAGCTGTTTTTT. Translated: CASSLPRDRGPRSITGELFF.

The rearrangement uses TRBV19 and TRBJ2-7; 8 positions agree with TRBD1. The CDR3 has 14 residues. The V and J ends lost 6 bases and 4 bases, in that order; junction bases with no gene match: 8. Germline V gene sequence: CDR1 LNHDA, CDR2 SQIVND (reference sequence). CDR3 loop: CASSNQGARYEQYF. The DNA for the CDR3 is TGTGCCAGTAGCAACCAGGGGGCGCGGTACGAGCAGTACTTC. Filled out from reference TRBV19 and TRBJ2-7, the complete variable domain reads DGGITQSPKYLFRKEGQNVTLSCEQNLNHDAMYWYRQDPGQGLRLIYYSQIVNDFQKGDIAEGYSVSREKKESFPLTVTSAQKNPTAFYLCASSNQGARYEQYFGPGTRLTVT.

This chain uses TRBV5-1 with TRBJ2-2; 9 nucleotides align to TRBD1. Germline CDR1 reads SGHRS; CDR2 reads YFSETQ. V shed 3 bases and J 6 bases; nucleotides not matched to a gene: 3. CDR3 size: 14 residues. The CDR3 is CASSSGQGPGELFF. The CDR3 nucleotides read TGCGCCAGCAGCTCGGGACAGGGTCCCGGGGAGCTGTTTTTT.